The rows below give T cell receptor beta chains drawn from one sample of a study of cytomegalovirus exposure and HLA in healthy donors. Here immunoSEQ multiplex PCR was the method, and the copy in TCRdb shows in-frame clones only, minus some. The profile covers about 110,000 clones, with roughly nine tenths appearing a single time and 1.5% to 2% taken by the ten largest. Input material: PBMCs. Receptors originate from a woman under 30 in good health and CMV-seronegative. CDR3s include the opening cysteine and the closing phenylalanine or tryptophan. A D gene is named only where the DNA matches it firmly. Rows may omit the clone size; those that give it use once, few, many or a size class.

once,14,TRBV5-5,TRBJ1-5,-,TGTGCCAGCAGCTTTATCGCAGGCAATCAGCCCCAGCATTTT,CASSFIAGNQPQHF
-,15,TRBV28,TRBJ1-5,-,TGTGCCAGCAGTGCTACTTCAGGGTTTCTTCAGCCCCAGCATTTT,CASSATSGFLQPQHF
-,14,TRBV19,TRBJ2-5,TRBD2,TGTGCCAGTAGTACCGGGACTAGCCGAATGACCCAGTACTTC,CASSTGTSRMTQYF
few,14,TRBV2,TRBJ1-6,-,TGTGCCGGCGGTCTGGGGGGGAGGACTTCACCCCTCCACTTT,CAGGLGGRTSPLHF
-,16,TRBV7-2,TRBJ2-7,TRBD1,TGTGCCAGCAGCTTAGGACAGGGCGCTAACTCCTACGAGCAGTACTTC,CASSLGQGANSYEQYF